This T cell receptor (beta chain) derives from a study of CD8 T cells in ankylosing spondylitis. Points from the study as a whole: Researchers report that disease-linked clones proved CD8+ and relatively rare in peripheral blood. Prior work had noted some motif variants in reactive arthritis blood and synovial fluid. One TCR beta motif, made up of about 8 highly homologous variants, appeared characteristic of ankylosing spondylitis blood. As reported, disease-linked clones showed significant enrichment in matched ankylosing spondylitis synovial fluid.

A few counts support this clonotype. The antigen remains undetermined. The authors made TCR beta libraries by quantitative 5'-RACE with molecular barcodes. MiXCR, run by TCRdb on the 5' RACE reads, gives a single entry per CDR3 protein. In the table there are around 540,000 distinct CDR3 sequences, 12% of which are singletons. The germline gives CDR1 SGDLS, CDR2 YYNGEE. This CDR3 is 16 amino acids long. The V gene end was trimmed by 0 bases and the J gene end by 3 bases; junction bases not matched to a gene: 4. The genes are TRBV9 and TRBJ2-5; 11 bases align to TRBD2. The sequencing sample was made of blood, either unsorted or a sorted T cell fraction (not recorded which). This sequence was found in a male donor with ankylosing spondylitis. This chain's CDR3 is CASSVAVAGGEETQYF. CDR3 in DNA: TGTGCCAGCAGCGTAGCTGTAGCGGGAGGGGAAGAGACCCAGTACTTC.